The clone carrying this T cell receptor beta chain has just a few counts. Every contributor of samples was a Caucasian grown-up residing in Nashville, Tennessee. Trimming stripped 4 bases from V and 0 bases from J, with 6 bases between. The germline gives CDR1 GTSNPN, CDR2 SVGIG (reference sequence). CDR3 length equals 13 residues. Libraries were prepared by immunoSEQ multiplex PCR; TCRdb keeps only in-frame clonotypes and omits some of them. The table includes about 1 million clones, 60% to 80% detected once. The data stem from a study of shared clonotypes between healthy human individuals. The J gene is TRBJ2-2, the V gene TRBV30; D not resolved. Sequenced input: memory CD4+ T cells sorted from blood. The subset denotes: CD45RA-negative fraction. The source is a man between 18 and 29 years old in good health. CDR3 in amino acids: CAWKPANTGELFF. The DNA for the CDR3 is TGTGCCTGGAAACCAGCGAACACCGGGGAGCTGTTTTTT. Complete variable domain (other parts from reference TRBV30 and TRBJ2-2): SQTIHQWPATLVQPVGSPLSLECTVEGTSNPNLYWYRQAAGRGLQLLFYSVGIGQISSEVPQNLSASRPQDRQFILSSKKLLLSDSGFYLCAWKPANTGELFFGEGSRLTVL.